The 26 T cell receptor beta chains listed next were all sequenced from one sample in a study of PD-1 blockade in classical Hodgkin lymphoma. The table came from immunoSEQ multiplex PCR; TCRdb's copy has only in-frame clones and leaves some out. This table holds tens of thousands of clones, 80% to 90% found once. All trial patients relapsed after autologous stem cell transplantation. The sample in question was peripheral blood mononuclear cells (PBMCs), obtained before the second cycle of nivolumab. Receptors originate from a human donor with classical Hodgkin lymphoma.

This clone appeared a few times. The chain recombines TRBV28 with TRBJ1-5, with D maybe TRBD1 (5 bases). V was trimmed by 2 bases and J by 4 bases, leaving 15 bases between them. The germline V gene has CDR1 MDHEN and CDR2 SYDVKM. The CDR3 is 16 amino acids. The chain's CDR3 is CASSLKGSGRNQPQHF. The CDR3 DNA reads as TGTGCCAGCAGTTTAAAAGGGTCAGGGAGGAATCAGCCCCAGCATTTT. Combining the CDR3 with reference TRBV28 and TRBJ1-5 gives the whole variable domain DVKVTQSSRYLVKRTGEKVFLECVQDMDHENMFWYRQDPGLGLRLIYFSYDVKMKEKGDIPEGYSVSREKKERFSLILESASTNQTSMYLCASSLKGSGRNQPQHFGDGTRLSIL.

The J gene is TRBJ1-2, the V gene TRBV6-1; D is undetermined. Germline assignment: CDR1 MNHNS and CDR2 SASEGT. Trimming removed 0 bases from V and 8 bases from J, with 13 bases in between. The CDR3 runs to 14 residues. The DNA of the CDR3 is TGTGCCAGCAGTGAAGCCAAGCCTCTGAGGGGCTACACCTTC. Translating gives CASSEAKPLRGYTF.

V and J are TRBV10-3 and TRBJ2-7; D is unresolved. Germline V gene lookup returns CDR1 ENHRY and CDR2 SYGVKD. V was shortened by 1 base and J by 1 base, with 5 bases between the two germline ends. The length of the CDR3 is 13 residues. The CDR3: CAISEYSSYEQYF. The CDR3, as DNA: TGTGCCATCAGTGAGTACAGTTCCTACGAGCAGTACTTC.

The rearrangement uses TRBV5-5 and TRBJ1-4; D gene unclear. Trimming took 0 bases from V and 6 from J, leaving 9 bases between them. Per germline, CDR1 SGHKS and CDR2 YYEKEE (reference sequence). CDR3 length: 14 amino acids. CDR3 nucleotides: TGTGCCAGCAGCTTGGACACTGGGGATGAAAAACTGTTTTTT. It specifies CASSLDTGDEKLFF. Full variable domain (remainder filled in from reference TRBV5-5 and TRBJ1-4): DAGVTQSPTHLIKTRGQQVTLRCSPISGHKSVSWYQQVLGQGPQFIFQYYEKEERGRGNFPDRFSARQFPNYSSELNVNALLLGDSALYLCASSLDTGDEKLFFGSGTQLSVL.

Notes on this clone: A read error may account for a junction end that differs from germline. V and J are TRBV5-5 and TRBJ2-3; the D is unclear. The CDR3 spans 14 residues. Germline lookup yields CDR1 SGHKS and CDR2 YYEKEE (reference sequence). The chain's CDR3 is CASSLEQVTNTQYF. The CDR3, as DNA: TGTGCCAGCAGCTTGGAGCAGGTCACAAATACGCAGTATTTT.

The chain recombines TRBV7-2 with TRBJ2-1, with D perhaps TRBD2 (5 bases). CDR1 and CDR2 (germline): SGHTA, FQGNSA. There are 15 residues in the CDR3. Trimming pared 6 bases from V and 3 bases from J, leaving 15 bases between. The CDR3 nucleotides are TGTGCCAGCAGATCGGAGCGGACTCACTACAATGAGCAGTTCTTC. This codes for CASRSERTHYNEQFF.

The rearrangement uses TRBV15 and TRBJ2-6, with no clear D. Looked up from germline, CDR1 is LNHNV and CDR2 is YYDKDF (reference sequence). This CDR3 is 16 amino acids long. Between the trimmed V and J ends, which lost 3 bases and 0 bases, there was a span of 9 bases. The CDR3: CATSRRRGSGANVLTF. For the CDR3, the DNA is TGTGCCACCAGCAGGAGGAGAGGCTCTGGGGCCAACGTCCTGACTTTC.

The chain uses TRBV28 and TRBJ2-7; D remains unclear. V shed 1 base and J shed 4 bases, with 11 bases lying between them. The CDR3 is 14 residues long. The germline gives CDR1 MDHEN, CDR2 SYDVKM. CDR3 region: CASSLYPSRYEQYF. CDR3 nucleotide sequence: TGTGCCAGCAGTTTATATCCCTCTCGGTACGAGCAGTACTTC. The full variable domain, in which reference TRBV28 and TRBJ2-7 provide the parts outside the CDR3, is DVKVTQSSRYLVKRTGEKVFLECVQDMDHENMFWYRQDPGLGLRLIYFSYDVKMKEKGDIPEGYSVSREKKERFSLILESASTNQTSMYLCASSLYPSRYEQYFGPGTRLTVT.

The rearrangement links TRBV2 to TRBJ1-5, with D tentatively TRBD1 (6 bases). Germline V gives CDR1 SNHLY, CDR2 FYNNEI. This CDR3 has 13 residues. V lost 7 bases and J 5 bases, leaving 12 bases between the germline ends. Here the CDR3 reads CASTRGVDQPQHF. The DNA for the CDR3 is TGTGCCAGCACGAGGGGGGTCGATCAGCCCCAGCATTTT.

The genes are TRBV2 and TRBJ1-6; 8 positions agree with TRBD1. CDR1 is SNHLY and CDR2 is FYNNEI in the germline V gene. The CDR3 is made up of 15 amino acids. Unmatched junction bases numbered 3, after V lost 3 bases and J lost 5 bases. DNA for the CDR3: TGTGCCAGCAGTGACAGGGGGCCTGATAATTCACCCCTCCACTTT. It codes for CASSDRGPDNSPLHF.

V and J are TRBV11-3 and TRBJ2-1; D is possibly TRBD2 (6 bases). The germline gives CDR1 SGHNT, CDR2 YENEEA. This CDR3 is 13 amino acids long. Trimming pared 4 bases from V and 7 bases from J, leaving 11 bases between. CDR3 DNA sequence: TGTGCCAGCAGCTCAGGACTAATGAATGAGCAGTTCTTC. This sequence encodes CASSSGLMNEQFF.

The chain joins TRBV19 to TRBJ1-5; a weak D match, TRBD1 (5 bases). In germline, CDR1 is LNHDA, CDR2 SQIVND (reference sequence). The CDR3 is 15 amino acids. V was cut by 1 base and J by 0 bases, with 7 bases left in between. This CDR3 reads CASSIVRGSNQPQHF. The CDR3 DNA reads as TGTGCCAGTAGTATAGTGAGGGGTAGCAATCAGCCCCAGCATTTT.

This clone appeared a single time. The rearrangement links TRBV10-3 to TRBJ1-5; 10 nucleotides line up with TRBD1. Trimming removed 2 bases from V and 10 bases from J; junction bases left unmatched: 11. The CDR3 totals 16 residues. Germline V gene data show CDR1 as ENHRY and CDR2 as SYGVKD. CDR3 sequence (DNA): TGTGCCATCAGTGAGAGGGACAGGGGCCCATGGAATCCCCAGCATTTT. Translation: CAISERDRGPWNPQHF.

The chain couples TRBV28 to TRBJ2-4; 9 nucleotides agree with TRBD1. This CDR3 is 18 amino acids long. CDR1 and CDR2 from the germline V gene are MDHEN and SYDVKM. V lost 6 bases and J lost 0; bases outside the gene matches: 12. CDR3 in amino acids: CASSSGQGVGLAKNIQYF. In DNA, the CDR3 is TGTGCCAGCAGCTCGGGACAGGGTGTGGGGCTAGCCAAAAACATTCAGTACTTC.

This rearrangement joins TRBV9 to TRBJ1-5; D perhaps matches TRBD1 (6 bases). CDR1 is SGDLS, CDR2 YYNGEE, per germline. Trimming took 0 bases from V and 4 from J, leaving 11 bases between them. The CDR3 is 15 residues long. Here the CDR3 DNA reads TGTGCCAGCAGCGTAGGAACAGGGAGTAATCAGCCCCAGCATTTT. Its translation is CASSVGTGSNQPQHF.

This rearrangement joins TRBV18 to TRBJ1-1; the D is unclear. The CDR3 runs to 11 residues. V was shortened by 4 bases and J by 2 bases, with 2 bases between the two germline ends. Germline V gives CDR1 KGHSH, CDR2 LQKENI. The chain's CDR3 is CASSLNTEAFF. In DNA, the CDR3 is TGTGCCAGCTCACTCAACACTGAAGCTTTCTTT.

J is TRBJ1-2 and V is TRBV9; tentative D call: TRBD1 (6 bases). Trimming took 0 bases from V and 4 from J, leaving 10 bases between them. This CDR3 contains 14 residues. Germline V CDR1 and CDR2: SGDLS, YYNGEE. CDR3 DNA: TGTGCCAGCAGCGTAGAGGACAGCACCTATGGCTACACCTTC. It specifies CASSVEDSTYGYTF.

J is TRBJ1-2 and V is TRBV6-1; 7 nucleotides agree with TRBD1. Germline values: CDR1 MNHNS, CDR2 SASEGT. The ends lost 3 bases at V and 4 bases at J; junction bases unmatched: 5. The CDR3 totals 14 residues. As DNA, the CDR3 is TGTGCCAGCAGTGAGTTTGGACAGGTCTATGGCTACACCTTC. It codes for CASSEFGQVYGYTF.

The rearrangement joins TRBV18 to TRBJ2-5, with D hard to call. Trimming pared 6 bases from V and 2 bases from J, leaving 10 bases between. CDR1 KGHSH and CDR2 LQKENI come from the germline V gene. CDR3 length: 13 residues. The CDR3 sequence is CASSPEVQETQYF. In nucleotides, the CDR3 is TGTGCCAGCTCGCCAGAGGTACAAGAGACCCAGTACTTC.

This clone was detected only once. The chain uses TRBV6-4 and TRBJ1-1; D is ambiguous. The length of the CDR3 is 13 residues. Trimming removed 5 bases from V and 1 base from J, with 8 bases in between. The germline gives CDR1 MRHNA, CDR2 SNTAGT. The CDR3 loop reads CASSLDENTEAFF. The CDR3 nucleotides read TGTGCCAGCAGTCTGGACGAGAACACTGAAGCTTTCTTT.

V is TRBV30 and J is TRBJ2-7; TRBD1 is a possible D gene (5 bases). CDR3 length: 11 residues. The V end was cut by 3 bases, the J end by 3 bases, with 6 bases between. Per the germline V gene, CDR1 is GTSNPN and CDR2 is SVGIG (reference sequence). The CDR3 region is CAWRQDYEQYF. The CDR3, as DNA: TGTGCCTGGAGACAGGACTACGAGCAGTACTTC.

The chain couples TRBV6-5 to TRBJ2-3; D possibly corresponds to TRBD2 (7 bases). CDR1 and CDR2 (germline): MNHEY, SVGAGI. Trimming pared 4 bases from V and 2 bases from J, leaving 10 bases between. The CDR3 has 14 residues. CDR3 amino acids: CASSWGGPTDTQYF. CDR3 coding DNA: TGTGCCAGCAGTTGGGGGGGCCCCACAGATACGCAGTATTTT.

The chain couples TRBV25-1 to TRBJ2-3, with 7 positions matching TRBD2. The CDR3 consists of 13 residues. The V gene's germline CDR1 is MGHDK and CDR2 SYGVNS. V lost 1 base, J lost 7 bases, and 2 bases stayed unmatched. The chain's CDR3 is CASSEWGGNTQYF. As DNA, the CDR3 is TGTGCCAGCAGTGAATGGGGGGGGAATACGCAGTATTTT. Complete variable domain (other parts from reference TRBV25-1 and TRBJ2-3): EADIYQTPRYLVIGTGKKITLECSQTMGHDKMYWYQQDPGMELHLIHYSYGVNSTEKGDLSSESTVSRIRTEHFPLTLESARPSHTSQYLCASSEWGGNTQYFGPGTRLTVL.

This clone appeared once. The V call is TRBV7-3, the J call TRBJ2-3; D may be TRBD1 (6 bases). Trimming cost V 2 bases and J 0 bases, with 15 bases left between them. CDR3 length: 17 amino acids. The V gene's germline CDR1 is SGHTA and CDR2 FQGTGA. The CDR3 spells CASSLGALGTSTDTQYF. CDR3 nucleotides: TGTGCCAGCAGCTTAGGGGCCCTGGGGACAAGCACAGATACGCAGTATTTT.

V usage is TRBV28 and J usage is TRBJ1-1; 8 nucleotides align to TRBD1. This CDR3 is built from 16 residues. The ends lost 1 base at V and 4 bases at J; junction bases unmatched: 8. Germline V gene sequence: CDR1 MDHEN, CDR2 SYDVKM. CDR3 sequence (DNA): TGTGCCAGCAGTTTATATGGACAGGGAAGGGGCACTGAAGCTTTCTTT. Amino acids: CASSLYGQGRGTEAFF. Together with reference TRBV28 and TRBJ1-1, the CDR3 gives the full variable domain: DVKVTQSSRYLVKRTGEKVFLECVQDMDHENMFWYRQDPGLGLRLIYFSYDVKMKEKGDIPEGYSVSREKKERFSLILESASTNQTSMYLCASSLYGQGRGTEAFFGQGTRLTVV.

This clone was recorded a few times. The chain links TRBV7-3 to TRBJ2-2; perhaps TRBD1 as D (5 bases). The CDR3 sequence is 14 residues long. The V gene lost 7 bases and the J gene lost 6 bases, with 15 bases spanning the gap. CDR1 SGHTA and CDR2 FQGTGA come from the germline V gene. The CDR3 DNA reads as TGTGCCAGCACCCACGGACCAGGGTCCGGGGAGCTGTTTTTT. It is translated as CASTHGPGSGELFF. Looking up the rest from reference TRBV7-3 and TRBJ2-2 gives the full variable domain: GAGVSQTPSNKVTEKGKYVELRCDPISGHTALYWYRQSLGQGPEFLIYFQGTGAADDSGLPNDRFFAVRPEGSVSTLKIQRTERGDSAVYLCASTHGPGSGELFFGEGSRLTVL.